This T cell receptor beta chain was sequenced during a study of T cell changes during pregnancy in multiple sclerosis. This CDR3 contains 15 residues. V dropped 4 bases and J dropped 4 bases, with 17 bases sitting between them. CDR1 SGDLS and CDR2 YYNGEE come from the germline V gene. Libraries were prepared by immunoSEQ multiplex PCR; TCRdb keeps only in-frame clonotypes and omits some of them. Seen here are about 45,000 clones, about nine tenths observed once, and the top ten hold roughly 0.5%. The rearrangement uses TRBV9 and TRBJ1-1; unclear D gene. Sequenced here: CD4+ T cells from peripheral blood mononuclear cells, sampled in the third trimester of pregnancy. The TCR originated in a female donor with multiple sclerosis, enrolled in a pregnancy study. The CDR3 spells CASSPFGEPLTEAFF. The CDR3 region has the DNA TGTGCCAGCAGCCCATTCGGGGAGCCGCTCACTGAAGCTTTCTTT. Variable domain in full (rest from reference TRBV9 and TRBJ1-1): DSGVTQTPKHLITATGQRVTLRCSPRSGDLSVYWYQQSLDQGLQFLIQYYNGEERAKGNILERFSAQQFPDLHSELNLSSLELGDSALYFCASSPFGEPLTEAFFGQGTRLTVV.